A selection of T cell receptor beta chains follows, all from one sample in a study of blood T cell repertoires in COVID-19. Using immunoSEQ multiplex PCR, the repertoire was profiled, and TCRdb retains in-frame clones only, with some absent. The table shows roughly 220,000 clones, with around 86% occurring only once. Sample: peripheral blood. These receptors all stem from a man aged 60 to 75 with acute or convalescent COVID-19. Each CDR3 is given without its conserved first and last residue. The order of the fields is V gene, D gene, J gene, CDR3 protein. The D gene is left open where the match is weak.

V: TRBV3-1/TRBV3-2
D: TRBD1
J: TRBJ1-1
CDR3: ASSQGTGGVRMNTEAF

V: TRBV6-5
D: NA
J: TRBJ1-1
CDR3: ASSWRGAGSTEAF

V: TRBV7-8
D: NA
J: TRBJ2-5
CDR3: ASSNKKSEAPETQY

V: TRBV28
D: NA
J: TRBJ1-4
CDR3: ASRSLQF

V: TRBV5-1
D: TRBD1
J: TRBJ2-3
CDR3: ASSLRVGTAKDTQY

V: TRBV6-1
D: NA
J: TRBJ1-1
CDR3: ASSEVGGEAF

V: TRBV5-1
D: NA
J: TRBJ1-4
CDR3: ASSLGDDEKLF

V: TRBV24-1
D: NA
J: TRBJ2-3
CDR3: ATSDRTGLSTDTQY

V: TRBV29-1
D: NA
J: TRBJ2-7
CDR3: SVYPEGAYEQY

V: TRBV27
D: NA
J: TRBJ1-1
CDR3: ASSLRENTEAF

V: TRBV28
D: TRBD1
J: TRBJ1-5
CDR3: ASRPPDRGGYSNQPQH

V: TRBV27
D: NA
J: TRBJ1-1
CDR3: ASRHKQLNTEAF

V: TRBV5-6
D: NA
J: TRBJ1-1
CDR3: ASSLPQAMNTEAF

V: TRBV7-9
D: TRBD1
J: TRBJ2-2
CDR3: ASSLGDYRGRRTGELF

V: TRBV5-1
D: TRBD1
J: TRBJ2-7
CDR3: ASSSGTGGFYEQY

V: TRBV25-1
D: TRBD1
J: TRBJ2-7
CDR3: ASSDGRTGYEQY

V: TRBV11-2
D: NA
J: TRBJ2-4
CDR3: ASSPAGLAKNIQY

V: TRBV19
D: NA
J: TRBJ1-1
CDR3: ASSRVGRGTEAF

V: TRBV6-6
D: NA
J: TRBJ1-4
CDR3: ASSGGRDEKLF

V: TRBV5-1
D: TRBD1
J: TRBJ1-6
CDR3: ASSEGTAARADNSPLH

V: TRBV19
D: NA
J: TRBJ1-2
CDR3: ASSRGSYGYT

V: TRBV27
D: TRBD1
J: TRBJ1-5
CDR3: ASSKGQGYSNQPQH

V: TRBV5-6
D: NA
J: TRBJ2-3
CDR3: ASSSYVAPDTQY

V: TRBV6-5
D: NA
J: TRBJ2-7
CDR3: ASSSNGVGRGGEQY

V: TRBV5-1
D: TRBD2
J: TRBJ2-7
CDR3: ASSFEALAGTYEQY

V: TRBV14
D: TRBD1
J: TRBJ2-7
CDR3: ASSQGVVRGSDEQY

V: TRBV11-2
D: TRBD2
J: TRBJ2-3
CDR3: ASSLVGRGAPDTQY

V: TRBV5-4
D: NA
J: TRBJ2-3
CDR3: ASSLDLASTDTQY

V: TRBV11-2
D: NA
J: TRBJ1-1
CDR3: ASSLDSPGAF

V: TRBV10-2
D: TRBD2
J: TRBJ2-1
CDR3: ASSESILAGLVNEQF

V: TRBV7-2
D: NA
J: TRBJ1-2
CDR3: ASSLGGGSISYT

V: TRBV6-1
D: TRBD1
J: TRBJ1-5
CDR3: ASSTGQGGNQPQH

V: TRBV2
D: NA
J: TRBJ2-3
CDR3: ASSAQTDTQY

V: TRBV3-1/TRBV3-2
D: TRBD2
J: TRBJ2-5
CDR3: ASSQYLAGGQETQY

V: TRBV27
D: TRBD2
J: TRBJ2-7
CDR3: ASSFAGGSYEQY

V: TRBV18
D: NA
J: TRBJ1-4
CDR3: ASSPSQGATNEKLF

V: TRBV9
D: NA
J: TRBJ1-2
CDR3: ASSAGLAGYGYT

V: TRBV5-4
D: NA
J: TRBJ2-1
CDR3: ASSLRSGPMNEQF

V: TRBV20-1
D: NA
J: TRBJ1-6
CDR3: SASRGYHNSPLH

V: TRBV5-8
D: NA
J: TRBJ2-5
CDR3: ASSLGSGELQETQY

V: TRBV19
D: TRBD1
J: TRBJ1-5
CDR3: ASSQDRAGNQPQH

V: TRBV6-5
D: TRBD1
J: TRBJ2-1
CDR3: ASSRTGSLTNEQF

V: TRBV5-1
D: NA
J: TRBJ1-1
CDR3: ASSLDPGNTEAF